This TCR beta chain was captured by sequencing in a study of shared clonotypes between healthy human individuals. Trimming removed 0 bases at V and 13 bases at J, with 18 bases between. The CDR3 spans 14 residues. From germline, CDR1 is KGHSH and CDR2 LQKENI. TCRdb keeps only in-frame clones here, not all; method: immunoSEQ multiplex PCR. The profile shows some 500,000 clones, around 80% of them singletons. This receptor was obtained from a woman in her 40s in good health. Some clones in this sample may be carry-over from other donors' samples. The specimen sequenced was PBMCs. This chain uses TRBV18 with TRBJ2-5; D might be TRBD1 or TRBD2, each matching 5 bases. The CDR3 spells CASSPPRLQGAPYF. The DNA for the CDR3 is TGTGCCAGCTCACCACCGAGACTTCAGGGAGCCCCGTACTTC.